A selection of T cell receptor beta chains follows, all from one sample in a study of blood T cell repertoires in COVID-19. The repertoire was sequenced with immunoSEQ multiplex PCR; TCRdb's copy has only in-frame clones and lacks some. The sample consists of about 500,000 clones, around 90% of them appearing once. The sequencing input was PBMCs or T cells enriched from blood (not recorded which). The source is a woman between 18 and 30 years old who had recovered from COVID-19. CDR3s include the opening cysteine and the closing phenylalanine or tryptophan. Fields, in order: J gene, V gene, CDR3 length, CDR3 protein.

>TRBJ2-3|TRBV4-1|17
CASSLITGGTGTDTQYF
>TRBJ1-5|TRBV2|13
CASRGQFGQPQHF
>TRBJ1-5|TRBV29-1|19
CSVVVRMTGAYAGNQPQHF
>TRBJ1-1|TRBV3-1/TRBV3-2|18
CASSTMRDRGLRNTEAFF
>TRBJ2-5|TRBV15|14
CATSSWTAQETQYF
>TRBJ1-2|TRBV28|14
CASSSLYSNYGYTF
>TRBJ2-2|TRBV27|14
CASSSRGGTGELFF
>TRBJ2-7|TRBV6-2/TRBV6-3|17
CASSTLFTAGHLHEQYF
>TRBJ1-1|TRBV3-1/TRBV3-2|15
CASSQVPGLDTEAFF
>TRBJ2-7|TRBV9|15
CASSVEGGTAYEQYF
>TRBJ2-7|TRBV28|14
CASLTQGLAYEQYF
>TRBJ1-5|TRBV19|13
CASKAGGNQPQHF
>TRBJ2-5|TRBV5-4|15
CASSSWTGWQETQYF
>TRBJ1-2|TRBV5-1|14
CASHQGGRNYGYTF